This TCR beta chain is drawn from a study of blood T cell repertoires in COVID-19. Germline CDR1 MNHEY, CDR2 SVGAGI. Trimming took off 4 bases at V and 8 bases at J, with 23 bases between the two ends. The CDR3 totals 16 residues. Produced via immunoSEQ multiplex PCR; TCRdb's table is partial and in-frame only. The data hold over 120,000 clones, with more than 60% observed a single time. The sequencing sample was made of peripheral blood. The clonotype was recovered from a woman aged 60-75 years with acute or convalescent COVID-19. The chain couples TRBV6-5 to TRBJ1-2, with D maybe TRBD1 (5 bases). For the CDR3, the DNA is TGTGCCAGCAGTTCCACGGGCGACAGAGGTGGTCAGGGCTACACCTTC. It yields the protein CASSSTGDRGGQGYTF.